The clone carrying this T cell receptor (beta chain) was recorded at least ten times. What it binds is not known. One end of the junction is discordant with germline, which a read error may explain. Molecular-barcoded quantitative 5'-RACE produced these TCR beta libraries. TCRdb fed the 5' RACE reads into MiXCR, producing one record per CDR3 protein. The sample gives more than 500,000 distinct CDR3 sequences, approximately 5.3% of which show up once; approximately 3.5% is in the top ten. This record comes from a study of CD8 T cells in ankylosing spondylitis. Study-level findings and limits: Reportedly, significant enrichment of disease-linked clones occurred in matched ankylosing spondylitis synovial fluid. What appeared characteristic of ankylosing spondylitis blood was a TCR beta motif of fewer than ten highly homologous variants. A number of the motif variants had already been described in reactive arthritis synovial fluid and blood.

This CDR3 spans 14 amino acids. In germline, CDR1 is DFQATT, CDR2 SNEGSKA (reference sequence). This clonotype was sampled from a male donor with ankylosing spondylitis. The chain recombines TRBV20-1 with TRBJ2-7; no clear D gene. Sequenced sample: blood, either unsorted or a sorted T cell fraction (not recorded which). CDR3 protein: CSGRPSLTPYEQYF. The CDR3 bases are TGCAGTGGTAGACCTAGTCTGACTCCCTACGAGCAGTACTTC.